The 32 T cell receptor beta chains below were found in one sample sequenced in a study of T cell responses to AZD1222 COVID-19 vaccine (dated by TCRdb to about 2021). According to the study, the label for this sample's time point signals: baseline before first vaccination. The receptor library was made with the immunoSEQ multiplex PCR assay. TCRdb mirrors the immuneACCESS table, restricted to in-frame sequences. Some clones are absent from its copies; in checked studies, under half trace to an unresolved V gene, and the reason for the others is unknown. In this sample the table shows about 120,000 clones, over 70% of which occur a single time. About 5% of the sample lies in the top ten. The material was peripheral blood, obtained on day 0 of AZD1222 vaccination. These receptors were collected from an adult in good health.

The chain links TRBV5-1 to TRBJ1-4; D gene unclear. Germline V gene lookup returns CDR1 SGHRS and CDR2 YFSETQ. CDR3 length equals 13 residues. V gave up 3 bases and J gave up 8 bases, with 11 bases separating them. The CDR3 here is CASSWDSGEKLFF. The CDR3 nucleotides read TGCGCCAGCAGCTGGGATTCGGGAGAAAAACTGTTTTTT.

This chain uses TRBV6-5 with TRBJ2-2, with TRBD2 identical over 8 bases. The CDR3 runs to 13 residues. Germline-derived CDR1 and CDR2 are MNHEY and SVGAGI. The V segment lost 9 bases and the J segment 0 bases; nucleotides outside the gene matches: 0. DNA for the CDR3: TGTGCCAGACTAGCGGCGAACACCGGGGAGCTGTTTTTT. Protein: CARLAANTGELFF.

The V call is TRBV14, the J call TRBJ2-5; 7 bases align to TRBD2. There are 16 residues in the CDR3. V lost 1 base to trimming and J lost 0 bases; unmatched junction nucleotides: 5. The germline V gene encodes CDR1 SGHDN and CDR2 FVKESK. The CDR3 coding sequence is TGTGCCAGCAGCCAAGGCAGCGGGGTGTACCAAGAGACCCAGTACTTC. Its protein is CASSQGSGVYQETQYF.

The rearrangement uses TRBV6-1 and TRBJ1-1; possibly TRBD1 for D (5 bases). The CDR3 spans 13 residues. Per germline, CDR1 MNHNS and CDR2 SASEGT. The germline V and J ends were trimmed by 3 bases and 7 bases, with 12 bases remaining between them. The CDR3 is CASSEDRGREAFF. CDR3 nucleotides: TGTGCCAGCAGTGAGGACCGGGGCCGTGAAGCTTTCTTT.

This clone showed up just once. The chain has TRBV18 and TRBJ1-6; the match to TRBD1 covers 7 bases. This CDR3 is 14 amino acids long. In germline, CDR1 is KGHSH, CDR2 LQKENI. Trimming cost V 3 bases and J 8 bases; bases outside gene matches: 4. CDR3 in DNA: TGTGCCAGCTCACCGACAGGGCGGGATTCACCCCTCCACTTT. Its protein product is CASSPTGRDSPLHF.

This clone was seen just once. The gene calls are TRBV13 and TRBJ2-3; TRBD2 aligns across 10 bases. J lost 4 bases, V lost 0 bases, and 4 bases had no gene match. CDR1 PRHDT and CDR2 FYEKMQ come from the germline V gene (reference sequence). This CDR3 comprises 16 residues. The CDR3 bases are TGTGCCAGCAGCTTAGGGCGAGCGGGGGGGCCAGATACGCAGTATTTT. It specifies CASSLGRAGGPDTQYF.

The chain links TRBV5-1 to TRBJ2-1; D is unresolved. The germline CDR1 and CDR2 sequences are SGHRS and YFSETQ. The ends were cut back, 4 bases at V and 12 bases at J, with 14 bases in the middle. The CDR3 length is 12 residues. CDR3 residues: CASSDRTIGQFF. The CDR3 DNA sequence: TGCGCCAGCAGCGATAGGACCATCGGGCAGTTCTTC.

The V gene is TRBV6-1, the J gene TRBJ2-2; D possibly corresponds to TRBD1 (6 bases). Trimming took 5 bases from V and 7 from J, leaving 11 bases between them. This CDR3 spans 13 amino acids. CDR1 and CDR2 from the germline V gene are MNHNS and SASEGT. The CDR3, as DNA: TGTGCCAGCAGTTTAACAGGGTACGGGGAGCTGTTTTTT. It encodes CASSLTGYGELFF.

This clone showed up just a few times. The CDR3 nucleotides read TGTGCCAGCAGCTTAAACCATAGAAACACCATATATTTT. It codes for CASSLNHRNTIYF. The chain links TRBV7-2 to TRBJ1-3; no reliable D call. V lost 2 bases and J lost 5, with 7 bases in between. Germline V lookup: CDR1 SGHTA, CDR2 FQGNSA. The CDR3 has 13 amino acids.

The chain employs TRBV30 and TRBJ1-5, with unresolved D. The germline CDR1 and CDR2 sequences are GTSNPN and SVGIG (reference sequence). This CDR3 has 14 amino acids. V lost 2 bases and J lost 1, with 9 bases in between. CDR3 nucleotides: TGTGCCTGGAGTACTCCCCCGAGCAATCAGCCCCAGCATTTT. Amino acid sequence: CAWSTPPSNQPQHF.

The chain is built from TRBV5-1 and TRBJ1-1; D not certain. CDR1 is SGHRS and CDR2 is YFSETQ in the germline V gene. The CDR3 runs 14 residues. V was pared by 4 bases and J by 1 base, with 11 bases between. The CDR3 here is CASSLGHGNTEAFF. The CDR3, as DNA: TGCGCCAGCAGCCTGGGTCACGGGAACACTGAAGCTTTCTTT.

The gene calls are TRBV5-6 and TRBJ1-1; D is unclear. Germline loops: CDR1 SGHDT, CDR2 YYEEEE. The V end was cut by 7 bases, the J end by 0 bases, with 19 bases between. The CDR3 totals 16 residues. CDR3 sequence: CASSWSHYPMNTEAFF. CDR3 DNA: TGTGCCAGCTCTTGGTCCCACTACCCTATGAACACTGAAGCTTTCTTT.

This chain links TRBV5-1 with TRBJ1-2; weak D call: TRBD1 (6 bases). Germline assignment: CDR1 SGHRS and CDR2 YFSETQ. V gave up 0 bases and J gave up 0 bases, with 15 bases separating them. CDR3 length: 17 amino acids. This CDR3 reads CASSLVRDTETNYGYTF. In nucleotides, the CDR3 is TGCGCCAGCAGCTTGGTACGGGACACCGAAACTAACTATGGCTACACCTTC.

The V gene is TRBV7-9, the J gene TRBJ2-7, with D perhaps TRBD2 (6 bases). Deletions cut 3 bases from V and 5 bases from J, with 20 bases between. The CDR3 has 16 residues. Germline lookup yields CDR1 SEHNR and CDR2 FQNEAQ (reference sequence). The CDR3 is CASSFPGDSSIHEQYF. Here the CDR3 DNA reads TGTGCCAGCAGCTTCCCGGGGGACTCAAGCATCCACGAGCAGTACTTC.

This chain connects TRBV5-4 to TRBJ1-2, with D hard to call. V was shortened by 4 bases and J by 1 base, with 8 bases between the two germline ends. The CDR3 loop spans 13 amino acids. Germline-derived CDR1 and CDR2 are SGHNT and YYREEE (reference sequence). This CDR3 reads CASSPQVNYGYTF. The CDR3 bases are TGTGCCAGCAGCCCCCAGGTTAACTATGGCTACACCTTC.

The chain links TRBV29-1 to TRBJ1-1; D is ambiguous. CDR1 SQVTM and CDR2 ANQGSEA come from the germline V gene. The CDR3 length is 12 residues. With 7 bases removed from V and 4 bases from J, the gap between germline ends came to 13 bases. CDR3 in amino acids: CSAHDGRTEAFF. CDR3 DNA sequence: TGCAGCGCCCACGACGGCCGCACTGAAGCTTTCTTT.

The chain has TRBV4-1 and TRBJ1-1, with D possibly being TRBD1 (6 bases). The length of the CDR3 is 13 residues. CDR1 is MGHRA, CDR2 YSYEKL, per germline. Trimming left V 6 bases short and J 2 bases short, with 10 bases between. CDR3 sequence: CASSYRENTEAFF. The CDR3 DNA is TGCGCCAGCAGTTACAGGGAAAACACTGAAGCTTTCTTT.

This chain joins TRBV2 and TRBJ2-3; D not certain. The germline V and J ends were trimmed by 4 bases and 1 base, with 3 bases remaining between them. The CDR3 loop spans 12 amino acids. Germline CDR1 is SNHLY and CDR2 is FYNNEI. The CDR3 DNA reads TGTGCCAGCAGTGTGGGCACAGATACGCAGTATTTT. Encoded protein: CASSVGTDTQYF.

The chain joins TRBV30 to TRBJ1-1; TRBD1 is a possible D gene (5 bases). The germline V and J ends were trimmed by 3 bases and 4 bases, with 15 bases remaining between them. CDR3 size: 14 residues. Germline values: CDR1 GTSNPN, CDR2 SVGIG (reference sequence). For the CDR3, the DNA is TGTGCCTGGAGGGCCTCGGGGGGAAGCACTGAAGCTTTCTTT. Translated: CAWRASGGSTEAFF.

The gene calls are TRBV14 and TRBJ2-2; D might be TRBD1 (6 bases). V was trimmed by 4 bases and J by 4 bases, leaving 16 bases between them. Germline lookup yields CDR1 SGHDN and CDR2 FVKESK. The CDR3 is 16 amino acids. CDR3: CASSPTGNQRTGELFF. CDR3 DNA: TGTGCCAGCAGCCCGACAGGAAACCAACGCACCGGGGAGCTGTTTTTT. Variable domain in full (rest from reference TRBV14 and TRBJ2-2): EAGVTQFPSHSVIEKGQTVTLRCDPISGHDNLYWYRRVMGKEIKFLLHFVKESKQDESGMPNNRFLAERTGGTYSTLKVQPAELEDSGVYFCASSPTGNQRTGELFFGEGSRLTVL.

The V gene is TRBV29-1, the J gene TRBJ2-1, with D perhaps matching TRBD1 (5 bases). Trimming left V 7 bases short and J 4 bases short, with 14 bases between. Looked up from germline, CDR1 is SQVTM and CDR2 is ANQGSEA. The CDR3 is made up of 13 amino acids. The CDR3 DNA follows: TGCAGCGGACTTCCTGGGGCGTACAATGAGCAGTTCTTC. The encoded protein is CSGLPGAYNEQFF.

The V call is TRBV9, the J call TRBJ1-2; 7 nucleotides align to TRBD1. This CDR3 spans 13 amino acids. V shed 1 base, J shed 6 bases, and the junction held 3 bases outside the gene matches. The germline gives CDR1 SGDLS, CDR2 YYNGEE. The CDR3 bases are TGTGCCAGCAGCGTAAGGGGGCAGGATGGCTACACCTTC. Translated: CASSVRGQDGYTF.

This chain joins TRBV29-1 and TRBJ2-3; D call uncertain. CDR1 and CDR2 (germline): SQVTM, ANQGSEA. The CDR3 covers 11 residues. V lost 3 bases and J lost 5, with 6 bases in between. This CDR3 reads CSVELGDTQYF. Written as DNA, the CDR3 is TGCAGCGTTGAGTTGGGAGATACGCAGTATTTT.

The chain combines TRBV5-4 with TRBJ1-4, with 8 bases fitting TRBD1. CDR3 length equals 14 residues. From germline, CDR1 is SGHNT and CDR2 YYREEE (reference sequence). The junction had 5 bases not matched to a gene; V was cut back by 2 bases and J by 8 bases. The CDR3 sequence is CASSFLQGEEKLFF. CDR3 DNA sequence: TGTGCCAGCAGCTTTCTACAGGGGGAAGAAAAACTGTTTTTT.

This clone came up once. J is TRBJ2-7 and V is TRBV7-2; unclear D gene. The germline V gene encodes CDR1 SGHTA and CDR2 FQGNSA. The CDR3 length is 12 residues. V lost 1 base and J lost 6, with 7 bases in between. In nucleotides, the CDR3 is TGTGCCAGCAGCTTAGAAGCGTTCGAGCAGTACTTC. It specifies CASSLEAFEQYF.

This chain joins TRBV7-9 and TRBJ2-3; tentatively, D is TRBD1 or TRBD2 (7 bases each). Germline V CDR1 and CDR2: SEHNR, FQNEAQ (reference sequence). CDR3 length: 15 residues. V shed 1 base and J shed 7 bases, with 15 bases lying between them. The CDR3 nucleotides read TGTGCCAGCAGCTTAGAGGGAGGGGGCGTAAATACGCAGTATTTT. Its translation: CASSLEGGGVNTQYF.

The chain recombines TRBV5-6 with TRBJ2-7; D not certain. Trimming took off 7 bases at V and 2 bases at J, with 16 bases between the two ends. The CDR3 totals 14 residues. Per germline, CDR1 SGHDT and CDR2 YYEEEE. CDR3 nucleotide sequence: TGTGCCAGCGCCTCTCTGAGCGCTACCTACGAGCAGTACTTC. It codes for CASASLSATYEQYF.

The rearrangement joins TRBV3-1 (or the pseudogene TRBV3-2) to TRBJ1-2; D uncertain. Germline V gene sequence: CDR1 LGHDT, CDR2 YNNKEL (reference sequence). V dropped 1 base and J dropped 4 bases, with 7 bases sitting between them. This CDR3 comprises 13 residues. The CDR3 coding sequence is TGTGCCAGCAGCCAAGGCGGAACCTATGGCTACACCTTC. Translation: CASSQGGTYGYTF.

V and J are TRBV12-3 or TRBV12-4 and TRBJ2-7; D call uncertain. V lost 3 bases to trimming and J lost 2 bases, with 8 bases between them. This CDR3 has 13 residues. CDR3 DNA sequence: TGTGCCAGCAGTTTCCCCGGCACCTACGAGCAGTACTTC. Amino acids: CASSFPGTYEQYF.

The CDR3 reads CAWRGTRDTQYF. DNA of the CDR3: TGTGCCTGGAGGGGGACTAGAGATACGCAGTATTTT. The gene calls are TRBV30 and TRBJ2-3; 8 bases fit TRBD2. Looked up from germline, CDR1 is GTSNPN and CDR2 is SVGIG (reference sequence). The CDR3 is 12 amino acids. V gave up 3 bases and J gave up 5 bases; unmatched junction bases: 1.

This rearrangement joins TRBV27 to TRBJ1-2; TRBD1 matches at 10 bases. V was pared by 3 bases and J by 8 bases, with 12 bases of the junction left unmatched. CDR1 and CDR2 from the germline V gene are MNHEY and SMNVEV (reference sequence). This CDR3 contains 16 residues. The CDR3: CASSLRPRQGAIGYTF. The CDR3 DNA sequence: TGTGCCAGCAGTTTGCGGCCGAGACAGGGGGCCATCGGCTACACCTTC.

The gene calls are TRBV5-8 and TRBJ1-5; D not resolved. Trimming removed 6 bases from V and 2 bases from J, with 15 bases in between. The CDR3 covers 15 residues. Germline V gene lookup returns CDR1 SGHTS and CDR2 YDEGEE. The CDR3 coding sequence is TGTGCCAGCATGAGGACCGCGGGAGGCAATCAGCCCCAGCATTTT. Translated, it gives CASMRTAGGNQPQHF.